These 12 T cell receptor beta chains share one sample of origin, sequenced in a study of early T cells in non-severe SARS-CoV-2 infection. MiXCR, applied by TCRdb to the 5' RACE reads, yields one record per CDR3 protein. The data contain about 70,000 distinct CDR3 sequences, 5% of them seen just once; the ten biggest clones take up 7.3%. Specimen: whole blood, collected at baseline. The receptors originated from an adult who was a healthcare worker with PCR-confirmed SARS-CoV-2 infection or an uninfected control (not recorded which).

This clonotype was counted at least ten times. V is TRBV7-9 and J is TRBJ2-1; 8 bases align to TRBD2. In germline, CDR1 is SEHNR, CDR2 FQNEAQ (reference sequence). The CDR3 has 16 amino acids. J was trimmed by 0 bases and V by 5 bases; bases with no gene match: 6. CDR3 residues: CASSGERGSSYNEQFF. For the CDR3, the DNA is TGTGCCAGCAGCGGGGAGCGGGGGAGCTCCTACAATGAGCAGTTCTTC.

This clonotype was seen only a few times. The chain joins TRBV21-1 to TRBJ2-5; the D segment call TRBD2 is taken from the table without a DNA check. TRBV21-1 is a recognized pseudogene. This CDR3 contains 21 residues. The CDR3 coding sequence is TGTGCCAGCAGCCCCCGATGCCGGGGTGAACAGAAGCGGGAGGGCAAAGAGACCCAGTACTTC. It translates to CASSPRCRGEQKREGKETQYF.

This clonotype was observed at least ten times. The chain combines TRBV10-2 with TRBJ1-1; weak D call: TRBD1 (5 bases). The germline V and J ends were trimmed by 8 bases and 11 bases, with 18 bases remaining between them. The CDR3 length is 12 residues. Germline CDR1 reads WSHSY; CDR2 reads SAAADI. In DNA form, the CDR3 reads TGCGCCAGCCGCCAGGGACCGGCTATGGCTTTCTTT. Amino acids: CASRQGPAMAFF.

The chain recombines TRBV2 with TRBJ2-7, with D perhaps TRBD1 or TRBD2 (5 bases each). The CDR3 spans 14 residues. Germline V gives CDR1 SNHLY, CDR2 FYNNEI. V was pared by 3 bases and J by 7 bases, with 16 bases between. The CDR3 DNA reads TGTGCCAGCAGTGATGTGCTAGCCCAGGGTGAGCAGTACTTC. Encoded protein: CASSDVLAQGEQYF.

This clonotype was observed many times. CDR3 loop: CATSGGAADEQFF. In DNA, the CDR3 is TGTGCCACCAGTGGGGGGGCCGCGGATGAGCAGTTCTTC. The rearrangement joins TRBV24-1 to TRBJ2-1; D is tentatively TRBD1 or TRBD2 (6 bases each). Germline lookup yields CDR1 KGHDR and CDR2 SFDVKD. Trimming shortened V by 5 bases and J by 8 bases, and 12 bases separated the two germline ends. This CDR3 is built from 13 residues.

This chain joins TRBV30 and TRBJ1-2; 7 nucleotides match TRBD1. The CDR3 covers 15 residues. Trimming cost V 4 bases and J 1 base; bases outside gene matches: 9. Germline V lookup: CDR1 GTSNPN, CDR2 SVGIG (reference sequence). CDR3 nucleotide sequence: TGTGCCTGGAATTACCACAGGGGAGGTAACTATGGCTACACCTTC. Translated: CAWNYHRGGNYGYTF.

The chain recombines TRBV20-1 with TRBJ2-6; D may be TRBD1 (8 bases). The germline gives CDR1 DFQATT, CDR2 SNEGSKA (reference sequence). This CDR3 contains 17 residues. The V end was cut by 4 bases, the J end by 0 bases, with 16 bases between. CDR3 nucleotides: TGCAGTGCTACCTACAGGGGGAGGGGCTCTGGGGCCAACGTCCTGACTTTC. It is translated as CSATYRGRGSGANVLTF.

This chain links TRBV7-9 with TRBJ2-7; D possibly corresponds to TRBD2 (5 bases). This CDR3 comprises 13 residues. Trimming pared 5 bases from V and 3 bases from J, leaving 11 bases between. Germline CDR1 and CDR2: SEHNR and FQNEAQ (reference sequence). The CDR3 DNA reads as TGTGCCAGCAGCCCACTAGGGAGCTACGAGCAGTACTTC. Amino acids: CASSPLGSYEQYF.

This clonotype was picked up a small number of times. The chain has TRBV28 and TRBJ1-5; D is possibly TRBD1 (6 bases). V was pared by 5 bases and J by 1 base, with 18 bases between. Germline V gene data show CDR1 as MDHEN and CDR2 as SYDVKM. The CDR3 covers 17 residues. The CDR3 DNA is TGTGCCAGCAGTCTACCCTCGGACAGCCTAAGCAATCAGCCCCAGCATTTT. It translates to CASSLPSDSLSNQPQHF.

This clonotype was counted between two and nine times. The chain has TRBV20-1 and TRBJ1-6; a possible D gene is TRBD1 (6 bases). V was trimmed by 5 bases and J by 6 bases, leaving 14 bases between them. There are 14 residues in the CDR3. Looked up from germline, CDR1 is DFQATT and CDR2 is SNEGSKA (reference sequence). The CDR3 sequence is CSASQGNSNSPLHF. The DNA of the CDR3 is TGCAGTGCTTCTCAGGGGAATAGTAATTCACCCCTCCACTTT.

This clonotype showed up many times. The genes are TRBV6-5 and TRBJ2-1; a weak D match, TRBD1 (5 bases). CDR3 length equals 14 residues. Germline V gene data show CDR1 as MNHEY and CDR2 as SVGAGI. V was pared by 4 bases and J by 9 bases, with 16 bases between. DNA for the CDR3: TGTGCCAGCAGTTCCTGGGGCCGGCTCGGTGAGCAGTTCTTC. It encodes CASSSWGRLGEQFF.

This clonotype was picked up many times. The chain recombines TRBV12-3 or TRBV12-4 with TRBJ2-5; D is undetermined. The V gene lost 6 bases and the J gene lost 5 bases, with 7 bases spanning the gap. This CDR3 contains 11 residues. The CDR3 sequence: CASSSWETQYF. The CDR3 DNA reads as TGTGCCAGCAGCTCATGGGAGACCCAGTACTTC.